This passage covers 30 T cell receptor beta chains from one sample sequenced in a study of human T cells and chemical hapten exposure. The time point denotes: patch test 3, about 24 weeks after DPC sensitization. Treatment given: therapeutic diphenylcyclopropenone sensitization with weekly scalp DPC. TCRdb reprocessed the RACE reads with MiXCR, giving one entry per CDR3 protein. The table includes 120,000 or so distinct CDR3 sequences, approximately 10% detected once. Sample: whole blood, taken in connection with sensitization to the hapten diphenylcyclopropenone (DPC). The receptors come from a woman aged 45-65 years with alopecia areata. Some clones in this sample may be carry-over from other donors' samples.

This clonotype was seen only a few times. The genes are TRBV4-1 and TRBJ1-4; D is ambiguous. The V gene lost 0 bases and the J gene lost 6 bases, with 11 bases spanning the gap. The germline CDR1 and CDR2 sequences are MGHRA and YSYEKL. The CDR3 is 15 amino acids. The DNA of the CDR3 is TGCGCCAGCAGCCAAGATGGGCGTGGAGATGAAAAACTGTTTTTT. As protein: CASSQDGRGDEKLFF.

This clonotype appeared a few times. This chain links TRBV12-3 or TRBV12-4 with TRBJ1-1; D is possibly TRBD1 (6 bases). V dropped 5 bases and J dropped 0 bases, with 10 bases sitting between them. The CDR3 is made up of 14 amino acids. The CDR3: CASSAGQLNTEAFF. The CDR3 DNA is TGTGCCAGCAGTGCCGGACAGTTGAACACTGAAGCTTTCTTT.

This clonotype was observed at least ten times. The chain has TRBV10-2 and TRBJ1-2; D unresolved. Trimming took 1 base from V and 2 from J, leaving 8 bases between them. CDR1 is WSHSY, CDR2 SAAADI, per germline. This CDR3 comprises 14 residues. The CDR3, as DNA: TGCGCCAGCAGTGAGTTAGTCGAGAACTATGGCTACACCTTC. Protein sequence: CASSELVENYGYTF.

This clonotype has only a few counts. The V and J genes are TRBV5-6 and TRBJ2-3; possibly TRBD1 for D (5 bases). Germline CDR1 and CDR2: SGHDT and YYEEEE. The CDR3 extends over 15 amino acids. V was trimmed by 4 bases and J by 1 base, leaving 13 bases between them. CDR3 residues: CASSLRAVRTDTQYF. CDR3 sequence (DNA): TGTGCCAGCAGCCTCAGGGCCGTCCGCACAGATACGCAGTATTTT.

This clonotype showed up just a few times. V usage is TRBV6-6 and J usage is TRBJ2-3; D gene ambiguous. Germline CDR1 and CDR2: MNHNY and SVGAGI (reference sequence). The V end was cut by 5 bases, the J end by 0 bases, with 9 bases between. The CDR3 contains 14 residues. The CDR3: CASSPRISTDTQYF. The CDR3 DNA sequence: TGTGCCAGCAGTCCCAGGATTAGCACAGATACGCAGTATTTT.

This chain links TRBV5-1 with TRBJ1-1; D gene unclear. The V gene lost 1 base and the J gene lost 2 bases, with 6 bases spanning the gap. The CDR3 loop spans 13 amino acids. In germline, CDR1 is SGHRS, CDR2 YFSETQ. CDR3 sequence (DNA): TGCGCCAGCAGCTTGTTTTTTAACACTGAAGCTTTCTTT. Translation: CASSLFFNTEAFF.

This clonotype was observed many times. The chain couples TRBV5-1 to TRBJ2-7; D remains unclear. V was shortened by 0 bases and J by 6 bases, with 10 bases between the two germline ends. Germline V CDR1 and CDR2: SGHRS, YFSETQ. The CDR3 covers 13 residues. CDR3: CASSLGHGREQYF. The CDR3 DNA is TGCGCCAGCAGCTTGGGGCACGGACGCGAGCAGTACTTC.

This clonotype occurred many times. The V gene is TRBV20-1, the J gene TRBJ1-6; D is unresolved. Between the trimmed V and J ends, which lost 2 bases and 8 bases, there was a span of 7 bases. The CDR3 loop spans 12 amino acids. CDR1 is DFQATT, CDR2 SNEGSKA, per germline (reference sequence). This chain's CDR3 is CSARHADSPLHF. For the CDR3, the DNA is TGCAGTGCTAGACACGCAGATTCACCCCTCCACTTT.

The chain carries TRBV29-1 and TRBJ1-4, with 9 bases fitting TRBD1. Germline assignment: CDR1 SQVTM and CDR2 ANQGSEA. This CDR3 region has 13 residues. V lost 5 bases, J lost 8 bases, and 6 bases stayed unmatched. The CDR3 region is CSVFWTGDEKLFF. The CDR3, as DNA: TGCAGCGTTTTCTGGACAGGGGACGAAAAACTGTTTTTT.

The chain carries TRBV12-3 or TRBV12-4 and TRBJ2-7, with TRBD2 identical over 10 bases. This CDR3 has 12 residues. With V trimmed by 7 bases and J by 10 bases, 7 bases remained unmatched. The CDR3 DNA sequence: TGTGCCAGCACCCAACTAGCGGGAAGACAGTACTTC. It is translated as CASTQLAGRQYF.

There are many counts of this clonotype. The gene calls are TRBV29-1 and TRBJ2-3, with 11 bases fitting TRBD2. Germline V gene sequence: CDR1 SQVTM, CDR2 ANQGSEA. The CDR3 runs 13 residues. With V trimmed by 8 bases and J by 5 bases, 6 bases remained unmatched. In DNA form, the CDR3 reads TGCAGCTTTACTAGCGGGAGTGGAGATACGCAGTATTTT. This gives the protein CSFTSGSGDTQYF.

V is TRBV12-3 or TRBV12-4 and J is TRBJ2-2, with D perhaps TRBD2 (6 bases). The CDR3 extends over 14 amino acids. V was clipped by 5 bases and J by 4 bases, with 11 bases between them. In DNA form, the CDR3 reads TGTGCCAGCAGTCTTCTAGCGTTCACCGGGGAGCTGTTTTTT. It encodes CASSLLAFTGELFF.

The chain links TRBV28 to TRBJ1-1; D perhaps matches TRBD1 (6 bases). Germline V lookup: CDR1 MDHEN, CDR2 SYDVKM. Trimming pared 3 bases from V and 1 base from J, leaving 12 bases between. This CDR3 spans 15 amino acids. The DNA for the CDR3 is TGTGCCAGCAGTTTCAGGGGATTGGGGAACACTGAAGCTTTCTTT. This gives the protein CASSFRGLGNTEAFF.

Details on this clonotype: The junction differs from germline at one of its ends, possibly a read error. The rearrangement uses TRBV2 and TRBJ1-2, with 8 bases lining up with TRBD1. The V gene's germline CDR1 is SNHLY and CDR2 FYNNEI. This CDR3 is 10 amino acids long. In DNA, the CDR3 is TGTGACAGCAGGCAGGGGGCAATCTCCTTC. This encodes CDSRQGAISF.

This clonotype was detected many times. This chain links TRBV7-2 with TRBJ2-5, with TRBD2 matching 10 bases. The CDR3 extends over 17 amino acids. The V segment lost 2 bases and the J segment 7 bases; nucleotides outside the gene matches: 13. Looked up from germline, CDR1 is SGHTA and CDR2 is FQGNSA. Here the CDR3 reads CASSLTPPRTSGGTQYF. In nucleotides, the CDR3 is TGTGCCAGCAGCTTAACCCCCCCTAGGACTAGCGGCGGGACCCAGTACTTC.

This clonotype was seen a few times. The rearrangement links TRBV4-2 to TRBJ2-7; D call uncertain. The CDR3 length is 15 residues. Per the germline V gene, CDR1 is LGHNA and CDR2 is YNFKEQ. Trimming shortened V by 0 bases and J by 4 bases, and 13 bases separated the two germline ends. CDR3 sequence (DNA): TGTGCCAGCAGCCAAGATTTCACTGGCGAATACGAGCAGTACTTC. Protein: CASSQDFTGEYEQYF.

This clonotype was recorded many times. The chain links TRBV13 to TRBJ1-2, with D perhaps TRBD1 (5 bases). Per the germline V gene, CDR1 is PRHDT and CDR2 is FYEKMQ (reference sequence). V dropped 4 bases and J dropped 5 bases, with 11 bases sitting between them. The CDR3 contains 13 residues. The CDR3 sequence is CASSSRVRYGYTF. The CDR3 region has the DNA TGTGCCAGCAGCTCCAGGGTTCGGTATGGCTACACCTTC.

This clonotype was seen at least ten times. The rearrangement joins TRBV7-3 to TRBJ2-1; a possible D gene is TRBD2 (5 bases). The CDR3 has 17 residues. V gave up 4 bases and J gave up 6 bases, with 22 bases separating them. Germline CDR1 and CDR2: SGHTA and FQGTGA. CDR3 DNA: TGTGCCAGCAGCTCCTTCGAAACTAGACTGCACCTCAATGAGCAGTTCTTC. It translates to CASSSFETRLHLNEQFF.

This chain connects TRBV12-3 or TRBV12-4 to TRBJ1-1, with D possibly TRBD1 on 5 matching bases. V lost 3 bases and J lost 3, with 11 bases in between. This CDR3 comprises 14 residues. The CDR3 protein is CASSFPGRDTEAFF. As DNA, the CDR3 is TGTGCCAGCAGTTTCCCAGGGAGGGACACTGAAGCTTTCTTT.

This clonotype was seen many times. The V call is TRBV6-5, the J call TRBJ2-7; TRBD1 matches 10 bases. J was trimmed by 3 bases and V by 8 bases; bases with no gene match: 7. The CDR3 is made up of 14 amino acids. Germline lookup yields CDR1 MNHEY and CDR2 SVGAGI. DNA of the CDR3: TGTGCCAGCGGGAGGACAGGGGGGAACTACGAGCAGTACTTC. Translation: CASGRTGGNYEQYF.

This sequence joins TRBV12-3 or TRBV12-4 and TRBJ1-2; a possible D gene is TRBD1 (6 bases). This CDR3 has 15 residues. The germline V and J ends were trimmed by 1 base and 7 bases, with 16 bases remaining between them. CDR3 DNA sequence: TGTGCCAGCAGTTTAGGGGCCGGGGGGGCCTCTGGCTACACCTTC. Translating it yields CASSLGAGGASGYTF.

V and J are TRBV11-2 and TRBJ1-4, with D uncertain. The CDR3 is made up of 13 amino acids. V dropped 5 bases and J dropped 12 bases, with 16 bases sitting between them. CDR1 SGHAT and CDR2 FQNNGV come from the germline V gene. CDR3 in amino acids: CASSPGRGVELFF. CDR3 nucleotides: TGTGCCAGCAGCCCAGGACGTGGGGTCGAACTGTTTTTT.

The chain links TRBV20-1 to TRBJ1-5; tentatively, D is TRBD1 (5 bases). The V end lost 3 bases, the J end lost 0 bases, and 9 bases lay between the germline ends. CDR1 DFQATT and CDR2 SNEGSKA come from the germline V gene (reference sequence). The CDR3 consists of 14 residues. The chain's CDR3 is CSASRVVSNQPQHF. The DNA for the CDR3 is TGCAGTGCTAGCAGGGTTGTTAGCAATCAGCCCCAGCATTTT.

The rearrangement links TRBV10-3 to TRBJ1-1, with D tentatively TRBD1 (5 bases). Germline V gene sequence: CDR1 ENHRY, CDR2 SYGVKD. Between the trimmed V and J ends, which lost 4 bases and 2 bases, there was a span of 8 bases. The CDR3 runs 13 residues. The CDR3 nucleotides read TGTGCCATCAGTGGGCAGGGTAACACTGAAGCTTTCTTT. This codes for CAISGQGNTEAFF.

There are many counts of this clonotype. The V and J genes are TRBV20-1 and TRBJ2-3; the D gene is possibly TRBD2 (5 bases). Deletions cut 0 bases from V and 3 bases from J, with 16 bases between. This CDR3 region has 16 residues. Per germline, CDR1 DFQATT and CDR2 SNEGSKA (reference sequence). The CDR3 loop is CSARDQRTGRTDTQYF. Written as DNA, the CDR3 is TGCAGTGCTAGAGATCAGCGGACTGGGCGGACAGATACGCAGTATTTT.

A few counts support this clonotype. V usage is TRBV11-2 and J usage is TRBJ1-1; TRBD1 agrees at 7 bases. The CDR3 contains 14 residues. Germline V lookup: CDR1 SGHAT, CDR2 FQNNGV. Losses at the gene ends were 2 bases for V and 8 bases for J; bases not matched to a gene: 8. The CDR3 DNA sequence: TGTGCCAGCAGCTTAAGGGGACAGCCAAGAGAAGCTTTCTTT. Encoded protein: CASSLRGQPREAFF.

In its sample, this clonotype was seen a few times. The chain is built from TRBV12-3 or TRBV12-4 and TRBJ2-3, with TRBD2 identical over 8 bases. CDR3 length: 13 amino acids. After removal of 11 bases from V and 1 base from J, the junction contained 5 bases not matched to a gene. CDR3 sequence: CASLREGTDTQYF. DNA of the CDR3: TGTGCCTCCCTGCGGGAGGGCACAGATACGCAGTATTTT.

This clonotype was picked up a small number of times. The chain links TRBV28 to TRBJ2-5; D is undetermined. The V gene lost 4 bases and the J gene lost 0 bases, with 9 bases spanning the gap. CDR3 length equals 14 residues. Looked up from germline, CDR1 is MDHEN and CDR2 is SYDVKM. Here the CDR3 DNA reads TGTGCCAGCAGTTCCCCCCGCCACCAAGAGACCCAGTACTTC. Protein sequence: CASSSPRHQETQYF. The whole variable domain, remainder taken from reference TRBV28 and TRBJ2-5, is DVKVTQSSRYLVKRTGEKVFLECVQDMDHENMFWYRQDPGLGLRLIYFSYDVKMKEKGDIPEGYSVSREKKERFSLILESASTNQTSMYLCASSSPRHQETQYFGPGTRLLVL.

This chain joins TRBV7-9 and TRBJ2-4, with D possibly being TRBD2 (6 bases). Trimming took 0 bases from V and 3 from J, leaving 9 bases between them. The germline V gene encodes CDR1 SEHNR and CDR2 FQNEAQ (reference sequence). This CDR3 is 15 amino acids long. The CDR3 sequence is CASSLAGGDKNIQYF. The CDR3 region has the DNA TGTGCCAGCAGCTTAGCGGGAGGAGACAAAAACATTCAGTACTTC.

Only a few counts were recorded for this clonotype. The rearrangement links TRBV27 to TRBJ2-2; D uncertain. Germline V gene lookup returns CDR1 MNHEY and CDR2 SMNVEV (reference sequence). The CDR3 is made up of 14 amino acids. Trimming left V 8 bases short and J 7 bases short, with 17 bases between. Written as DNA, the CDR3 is TGTGCCAGCTCCGTAGTAGGTAGTATCGGGGAGCTGTTTTTT. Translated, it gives CASSVVGSIGELFF.